This is a list of T cell receptor beta chains from one sample in a study of early T cells in non-severe SARS-CoV-2 infection. TCRdb ran MiXCR on the 5' RACE reads and lists one entry per CDR3 protein. This table holds about 77,000 distinct CDR3 sequences, approximately 9.1% found once. Sequences were obtained from whole blood. These receptors came from an adult who was a healthcare worker with PCR-confirmed SARS-CoV-2 infection or an uninfected control (not recorded which). The CDR3 runs from the conserved cysteine through the conserved F or W. A D gene is named only where the DNA matches it firmly. Clone size is shown for a subset of rows, as once, few, many or a class of expanded clone.

v_call: TRBV20-1; d_call: TRBD2; clone_size: NA; j_call: TRBJ2-1; cdr3_aa: CSEGREGIGEQFF; cdr3_nt: TGCAGTGAGGGACGGGAGGGCATTGGGGAGCAGTTCTTC
v_call: TRBV3-1; d_call: NA; clone_size: many; j_call: TRBJ2-2; cdr3_aa: CVSSLSWTGELFF; cdr3_nt: TGTGTCAGCAGCCTTAGTTGGACCGGGGAGCTGTTTTTT
v_call: TRBV28; d_call: NA; clone_size: NA; j_call: TRBJ2-3; cdr3_aa: CASSRTGREYF; cdr3_nt: TGTGCCAGCAGTCGGACCGGCCGGGAGTATTTT
v_call: TRBV12-3/TRBV12-4; d_call: TRBD2; clone_size: few; j_call: TRBJ2-1; cdr3_aa: CASRGTSGSDEQFF; cdr3_nt: TGTGCCAGCAGAGGGACTAGCGGGAGTGATGAGCAGTTCTTC
v_call: TRBV4-1; d_call: NA; clone_size: many; j_call: TRBJ2-5; cdr3_aa: CASSQSGYYQETQYF; cdr3_nt: TGCGCCAGCAGCCAGAGCGGGTACTACCAAGAGACCCAGTACTTC
v_call: TRBV10-2; d_call: TRBD1; clone_size: NA; j_call: TRBJ1-5; cdr3_aa: CATRVEGGSQPQHF; cdr3_nt: TGCGCCACCCGGGTTGAAGGGGGCAGTCAGCCCCAGCATTTT
v_call: TRBV7-6; d_call: NA; clone_size: NA; j_call: TRBJ1-1; cdr3_aa: CASSLVQESTEAFF; cdr3_nt: TGTGCCAGCAGCTTAGTTCAGGAAAGCACTGAAGCTTTCTTT
v_call: TRBV5-1; d_call: NA; clone_size: few; j_call: TRBJ1-6; cdr3_aa: CASSLDSHNSPLHF; cdr3_nt: TGCGCCAGCAGCCTCGACAGCCATAATTCACCCCTCCACTTT
v_call: TRBV10-3; d_call: TRBD2; clone_size: many; j_call: TRBJ2-1; cdr3_aa: CATQREDHSYNEQFF; cdr3_nt: TGTGCCACTCAGCGGGAGGATCACTCTTACAATGAGCAGTTCTTC
v_call: TRBV5-1; d_call: NA; clone_size: NA; j_call: TRBJ2-7; cdr3_aa: CASSSGLPGSYEQYF; cdr3_nt: TGCGCCAGCAGCTCTGGACTTCCCGGCTCCTACGAGCAGTACTTC
v_call: TRBV2; d_call: TRBD2; clone_size: few; j_call: TRBJ2-3; cdr3_aa: CASTQTSGFGDTQYF; cdr3_nt: TGTGCCAGCACTCAGACTAGCGGGTTCGGAGATACGCAGTATTTT
v_call: TRBV27; d_call: NA; clone_size: NA; j_call: TRBJ1-2; cdr3_aa: CASSFEGGAPYGYTF; cdr3_nt: TGTGCCAGCAGTTTTGAGGGAGGAGCCCCCTATGGCTACACCTTC
v_call: TRBV27; d_call: NA; clone_size: few; j_call: TRBJ2-3; cdr3_aa: CASSLLGFTDTQYF; cdr3_nt: TGTGCCAGCAGTTTATTAGGGTTCACAGATACGCAGTATTTT
v_call: TRBV27; d_call: NA; clone_size: many; j_call: TRBJ2-1; cdr3_aa: CASSRRTRENEQFF; cdr3_nt: TGTGCCAGCAGTAGACGGACCAGGGAGAATGAGCAGTTCTTC
v_call: TRBV20-1; d_call: NA; clone_size: NA; j_call: TRBJ1-2; cdr3_aa: CSAPRPGFNYGYTF; cdr3_nt: TGCAGTGCCCCCCGCCCGGGATTTAACTATGGCTACACCTTC
v_call: TRBV6-5; d_call: NA; clone_size: NA; j_call: TRBJ2-1; cdr3_aa: CASSYSIGGDENNEQFF; cdr3_nt: TGTGCCAGCAGTTACTCGATTGGGGGCGACGAGAACAATGAGCAGTTCTTC
v_call: TRBV5-1; d_call: NA; clone_size: many; j_call: TRBJ1-1; cdr3_aa: CASSLAGTANTEAFF; cdr3_nt: TGCGCCAGCAGCTTGGCCGGTACAGCGAACACTGAAGCTTTCTTT
v_call: TRBV5-4; d_call: NA; clone_size: NA; j_call: TRBJ2-7; cdr3_aa: CASSLSGAPYEQYF; cdr3_nt: TGTGCCAGCAGCTTGTCGGGAGCCCCCTACGAGCAGTACTTC
v_call: TRBV6-1; d_call: TRBD2; clone_size: many; j_call: TRBJ2-7; cdr3_aa: CASSEASGSSYEQYF; cdr3_nt: TGTGCCAGCAGTGAAGCTAGCGGGAGTTCTTACGAGCAGTACTTC
v_call: TRBV6-2/TRBV6-3; d_call: NA; clone_size: many; j_call: TRBJ2-7; cdr3_aa: CASSYSRGRNHEQYF; cdr3_nt: TGTGCCAGCAGTTACTCGAGAGGTCGGAACCACGAGCAGTACTTC
v_call: TRBV20-1; d_call: NA; clone_size: NA; j_call: TRBJ1-2; cdr3_aa: CRFGGYTF; cdr3_nt: TGCAGGTTTGGCGGCTACACCTTC
v_call: TRBV10-3; d_call: NA; clone_size: few; j_call: TRBJ1-1; cdr3_aa: CAISPGDRLNTEAFF; cdr3_nt: TGTGCCATCAGTCCTGGAGACAGGTTGAACACTGAAGCTTTCTTT
v_call: TRBV5-1; d_call: NA; clone_size: NA; j_call: TRBJ2-2; cdr3_aa: CASSSDGSPNTGELFF; cdr3_nt: TGCGCCAGCAGCTCCGATGGAAGCCCGAACACCGGGGAGCTGTTTTTT
v_call: TRBV29-1; d_call: NA; clone_size: many; j_call: TRBJ1-1; cdr3_aa: CSVIGIPDSLNTEAFF; cdr3_nt: TGCAGCGTCATAGGGATCCCGGACAGTTTGAACACTGAAGCTTTCTTT
v_call: TRBV27; d_call: NA; clone_size: NA; j_call: TRBJ2-5; cdr3_aa: CASSLWPRGAETQYF; cdr3_nt: TGTGCCAGCAGTTTATGGCCCAGAGGGGCCGAGACCCAGTACTTC
v_call: TRBV11-2; d_call: NA; clone_size: NA; j_call: TRBJ2-5; cdr3_aa: CASSPISLAGQETQYF; cdr3_nt: TGTGCCAGCAGCCCAATATCGCTGGCGGGACAAGAGACCCAGTACTTC
v_call: TRBV12-3/TRBV12-4; d_call: TRBD2; clone_size: few; j_call: TRBJ2-3; cdr3_aa: CASSQGSGRTDTQYF; cdr3_nt: TGTGCCAGCAGCCAGGGTAGCGGGAGGACAGATACGCAGTATTTT
v_call: TRBV14; d_call: NA; clone_size: many; j_call: TRBJ1-1; cdr3_aa: CASSQYGGLVTEAFF; cdr3_nt: TGTGCCAGCAGCCAATACGGGGGGCTCGTCACTGAAGCTTTCTTT
v_call: TRBV11-2; d_call: NA; clone_size: few; j_call: TRBJ1-5; cdr3_aa: CASSLDLQQPQHF; cdr3_nt: TGTGCCAGCAGCTTAGACTTACAGCAGCCCCAGCATTTT
v_call: TRBV10-3; d_call: NA; clone_size: few; j_call: TRBJ2-3; cdr3_aa: CATRRENSISTDTQYF; cdr3_nt: TGTGCCACCCGCCGGGAAAACTCTATAAGCACAGATACGCAGTATTTT
v_call: TRBV2; d_call: NA; clone_size: many; j_call: TRBJ2-7; cdr3_aa: CASREGGLRYEQYF; cdr3_nt: TGTGCCAGCAGGGAGGGCGGACTACGTTACGAGCAGTACTTC
v_call: TRBV4-1; d_call: NA; clone_size: many; j_call: TRBJ1-4; cdr3_aa: CASSQVQEKLFF; cdr3_nt: TGCGCCAGCAGCCAAGTTCAAGAAAAACTGTTTTTT
v_call: TRBV2; d_call: TRBD1; clone_size: NA; j_call: TRBJ2-3; cdr3_aa: CASSEGVGTVSDTQYF; cdr3_nt: TGTGCCAGCAGTGAAGGGGTCGGGACAGTCTCAGATACGCAGTATTTT
v_call: TRBV2; d_call: TRBD2; clone_size: many; j_call: TRBJ2-1; cdr3_aa: CASRERLAGSYNEQFF; cdr3_nt: TGTGCCAGCAGGGAGAGACTAGCGGGGTCTTACAATGAGCAGTTCTTC
v_call: TRBV9; d_call: NA; clone_size: many; j_call: TRBJ2-3; cdr3_aa: CASSAGTTPDTQYF; cdr3_nt: TGTGCCAGCAGTGCCGGGACAACCCCAGATACGCAGTATTTT
v_call: TRBV5-6; d_call: NA; clone_size: NA; j_call: TRBJ2-7; cdr3_aa: CASSRPGSSYEQYF; cdr3_nt: TGTGCCAGCAGCCGGCCGGGATCATCCTACGAGCAGTACTTC
v_call: TRBV5-1; d_call: TRBD1; clone_size: many; j_call: TRBJ2-7; cdr3_aa: CASSPRQGLDYEQYF; cdr3_nt: TGCGCCAGCAGCCCGAGACAGGGGCTCGACTACGAGCAGTACTTC
v_call: TRBV30; d_call: NA; clone_size: many; j_call: TRBJ2-2; cdr3_aa: CAFRRPGELFF; cdr3_nt: TGTGCCTTCCGGCGCCCCGGGGAGCTGTTTTTT
v_call: TRBV27; d_call: NA; clone_size: few; j_call: TRBJ1-1; cdr3_aa: CASSFTRVDPEAFF; cdr3_nt: TGTGCCAGCAGTTTCACCCGGGTCGACCCTGAAGCTTTCTTT
v_call: TRBV7-6; d_call: NA; clone_size: many; j_call: TRBJ1-3; cdr3_aa: CASSLAGRNSGNTIYF; cdr3_nt: TGTGCCAGCAGCTTAGCGGGGAGAAACTCTGGAAACACCATATATTTT
v_call: TRBV11-1; d_call: TRBD1; clone_size: many; j_call: TRBJ2-7; cdr3_aa: CASSYDAGTAMGEQYF; cdr3_nt: TGTGCCAGCAGCTACGATGCCGGGACAGCTATGGGCGAGCAGTACTTC
v_call: TRBV7-9; d_call: TRBD1; clone_size: many; j_call: TRBJ2-6; cdr3_aa: CASSLILWRTGETAGANVLTF; cdr3_nt: TGTGCCAGCAGCTTAATTCTATGGAGGACAGGGGAGACCGCCGGGGCCAACGTCCTGACTTTC
v_call: TRBV20-1; d_call: NA; clone_size: many; j_call: TRBJ2-7; cdr3_aa: CSASQGHEQYF; cdr3_nt: TGCAGTGCTAGCCAAGGGCACGAGCAGTACTTC
v_call: TRBV5-5; d_call: TRBD1; clone_size: many; j_call: TRBJ1-2; cdr3_aa: CASSLGQGYYGYTF; cdr3_nt: TGTGCCAGCAGCTTGGGACAGGGGTACTATGGCTACACCTTC
v_call: TRBV5-1; d_call: NA; clone_size: once; j_call: TRBJ1-1; cdr3_aa: CASSLEETEAFF; cdr3_nt: TGCGCCAGCAGCTTGGAGGAGACTGAAGCTTTCTTT
v_call: TRBV6-2/TRBV6-3; d_call: NA; clone_size: many; j_call: TRBJ1-2; cdr3_aa: CASSLGQVYGYTF; cdr3_nt: TGTGCCAGCAGTCTTGGTCAAGTCTATGGCTACACCTTC
v_call: TRBV20-1; d_call: NA; clone_size: many; j_call: TRBJ1-3; cdr3_aa: CSASVSASGNTIYF; cdr3_nt: TGCAGTGCTAGCGTCTCCGCCTCTGGAAACACCATATATTTT
v_call: TRBV20-1; d_call: TRBD2; clone_size: NA; j_call: TRBJ2-7; cdr3_aa: CSASGLANSYEQYF; cdr3_nt: TGCAGTGCTTCTGGACTAGCGAATTCCTACGAGCAGTACTTC